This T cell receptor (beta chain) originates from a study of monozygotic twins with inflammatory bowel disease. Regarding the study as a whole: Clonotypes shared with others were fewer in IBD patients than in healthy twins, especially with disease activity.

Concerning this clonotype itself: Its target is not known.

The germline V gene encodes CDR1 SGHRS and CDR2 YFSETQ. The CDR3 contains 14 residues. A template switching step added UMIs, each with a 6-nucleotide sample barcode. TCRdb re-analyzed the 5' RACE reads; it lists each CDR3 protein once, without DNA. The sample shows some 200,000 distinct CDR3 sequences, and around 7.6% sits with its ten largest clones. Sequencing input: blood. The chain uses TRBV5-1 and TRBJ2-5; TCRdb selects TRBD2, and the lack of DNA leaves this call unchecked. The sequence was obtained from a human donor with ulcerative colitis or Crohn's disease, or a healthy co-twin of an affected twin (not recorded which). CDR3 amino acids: CASSLVAGKETQYF.